This record covers a single T cell receptor beta chain. Its antigen is not identified. Primers included in the PCR were 60 Vbeta and 13 Jbeta primers. Sequenced by immunoSEQ multiplex PCR; TCRdb stores in-frame clones only, minus some. This table has roughly 100,000 clones, 82% appearing once. The record originates from a study of cytomegalovirus exposure and HLA in healthy donors. The germline gives CDR1 SNHLY, CDR2 FYNNEI. The CDR3 has 15 residues. Trimming stripped 4 bases from V and 2 bases from J, with 12 bases between. Donors counted as nominally healthy when sampled, yet unrecorded immune exposures were likely. The study, taken as a whole, reports: The study listed approximately 170 cytomegalovirus-associated TCR beta chains. A previous analysis found most TCR beta V segments productive roughly 87% or roughly 30% of the time.

What was sequenced was PBMCs. The V gene is TRBV2, the J gene TRBJ1-5, with a possible D match to TRBD1 (6 bases). The clonotype comes from a man in his fifties in good health and CMV-seronegative. The CDR3, as DNA: TGTGCCAGCAGTGTAGGGGGGAGGGGCAATCAGCCCCAGCATTTT. Its protein is CASSVGGRGNQPQHF.